A single sample gave rise to the 4 T cell receptor beta chains below, sequenced in a study of shared clonotypes between healthy human individuals. Sequencing used immunoSEQ multiplex PCR; TCRdb keeps in-frame clones, though not all of them. The sample has about 1.5 million clones, 95% to 99% seen once. The specimen was naive CD4+ T cells sorted from blood. As for subset: CD45RA+ positively selected. The receptors shown here come from a man aged 30 to 39 in good health.

CDR3 in DNA: TGTGCCAGCAGAAGGACACGGGCTTGGGGTGGAAACACCATATATTTT. It yields the protein CASRRTRAWGGNTIYF. V and J are TRBV2 and TRBJ1-3, with a weak D call TRBD1 (5 bases). Trimming removed 6 bases at V and 3 bases at J, with 18 bases between. Germline loops: CDR1 SNHLY, CDR2 FYNNEI. CDR3 length: 16 residues.

The chain employs TRBV7-3 and TRBJ2-5; D is perhaps TRBD2 (6 bases). The CDR3 covers 13 residues. CDR1 and CDR2 from the germline V gene are SGHTA and FQGTGA. V was clipped by 8 bases and J by 5 bases, with 15 bases between them. CDR3 in DNA: TGTGCCAGCTCGGGCGGGAAGGGCGAGACCCAGTACTTC. As protein: CASSGGKGETQYF.

Regarding this clone: One junction end disagrees with the germline gene, perhaps due to a read error. J is TRBJ2-1 and V is TRBV7-7, with 7 bases that match TRBD2. There are 14 residues in the CDR3. In germline, CDR1 is SSHAT, CDR2 FNYEAQ (reference sequence). CDR3 region: CASSEWTRPNEQFF. As DNA, the CDR3 is TGTGCTAGCAGCGAGTGGACTAGACCCAATGAGCAGTTCTTC.

The rearrangement uses TRBV2 and TRBJ2-5; D is perhaps TRBD1 (6 bases). Trimming stripped 6 bases from V and 9 bases from J, with 14 bases between. Germline CDR1 SNHLY, CDR2 FYNNEI. CDR3 length equals 12 residues. The CDR3: CASRSSGQPQYF. Written as DNA, the CDR3 is TGTGCCAGCAGAAGTTCGGGACAACCCCAGTACTTC.